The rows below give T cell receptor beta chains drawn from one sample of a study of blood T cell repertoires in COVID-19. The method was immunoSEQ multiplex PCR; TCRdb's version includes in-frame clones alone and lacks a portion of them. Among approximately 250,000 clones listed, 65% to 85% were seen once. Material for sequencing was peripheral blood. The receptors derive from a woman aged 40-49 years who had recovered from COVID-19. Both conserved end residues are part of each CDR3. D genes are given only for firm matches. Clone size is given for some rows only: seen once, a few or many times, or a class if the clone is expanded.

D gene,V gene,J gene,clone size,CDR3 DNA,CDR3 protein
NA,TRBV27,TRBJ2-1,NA,TGTGCCAGCAGTTTAGTTGGGACACAGACCTACAATGAGCAGTTCTTC,CASSLVGTQTYNEQFF
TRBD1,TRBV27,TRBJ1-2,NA,TGTGCCAGCAGAGGGGGCCGACGGCCGGATGGCTACACCTTC,CASRGGRRPDGYTF
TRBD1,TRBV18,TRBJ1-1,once,TGTGCCAGCTCACAACAGGGGTGGAGCACTGAAGCTTTCTTT,CASSQQGWSTEAFF
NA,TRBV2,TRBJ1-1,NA,TGTGCCAGCAGGCCCCTACAGGAGAACACTGAAGCTTTCTTT,CASRPLQENTEAFF
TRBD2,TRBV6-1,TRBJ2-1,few,TGTGCCAGCAGTGAATGGGGACTAGCGGGTACTCTTTTAGAGCAGTTCTTC,CASSEWGLAGTLLEQFF
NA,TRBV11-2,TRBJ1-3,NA,TGTGCCAGCAGCTTGTACGGTGGTTCTGGAAACACCATATATTTT,CASSLYGGSGNTIYF
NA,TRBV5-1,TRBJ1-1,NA,TGCGCCAGCAGCTTGGTGCAGGGTTCGAACACTGAAGCTTTCTTT,CASSLVQGSNTEAFF
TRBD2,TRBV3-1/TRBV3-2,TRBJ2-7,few,TGTGCCAGCAGCCAAGAACTAGCGGGGGGTCTCTCTACCGAGCAGTACTTC,CASSQELAGGLSTEQYF
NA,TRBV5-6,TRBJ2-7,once,TGTGCCAGCAGCTTGCTAATCCAGGGGAGTGTTTACGAGCAGTACTTC,CASSLLIQGSVYEQYF
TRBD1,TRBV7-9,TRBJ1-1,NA,TGTGCCAGCAGCCTCGGGACAGGAGGGGTGAACACTGAAGCTTTCTTT,CASSLGTGGVNTEAFF